The clone carrying this T cell receptor beta chain was seen just once. Its antigen is currently unknown. V was pared by 4 bases and J by 3 bases, with 16 bases between. The CDR3 consists of 14 residues. Germline assignment: CDR1 SQVTM and CDR2 ANQGSEA. The primer mix had 60 Vbeta and 13 Jbeta primers. The repertoire was sequenced with immunoSEQ multiplex PCR; TCRdb's copy has only in-frame clones and lacks some. Among over 80,000 clones listed, 73% were seen once. This sample was included in a study of cytomegalovirus exposure and HLA in healthy donors. The study, taken as a whole, reports: The authors excluded some V segments, including TRBV6-2 and TRBV6-3, as indistinguishable.

The specimen sequenced was PBMCs. The clonotype comes from a man in his forties or fifties in good health and CMV-seronegative. V gene TRBV29-1 combines with J gene TRBJ2-7, with a possible D match to TRBD2 (6 bases). The CDR3 sequence: CSVVREVPIYEQYF. As DNA, the CDR3 is TGCAGCGTTGTGAGGGAGGTCCCAATCTACGAGCAGTACTTC.